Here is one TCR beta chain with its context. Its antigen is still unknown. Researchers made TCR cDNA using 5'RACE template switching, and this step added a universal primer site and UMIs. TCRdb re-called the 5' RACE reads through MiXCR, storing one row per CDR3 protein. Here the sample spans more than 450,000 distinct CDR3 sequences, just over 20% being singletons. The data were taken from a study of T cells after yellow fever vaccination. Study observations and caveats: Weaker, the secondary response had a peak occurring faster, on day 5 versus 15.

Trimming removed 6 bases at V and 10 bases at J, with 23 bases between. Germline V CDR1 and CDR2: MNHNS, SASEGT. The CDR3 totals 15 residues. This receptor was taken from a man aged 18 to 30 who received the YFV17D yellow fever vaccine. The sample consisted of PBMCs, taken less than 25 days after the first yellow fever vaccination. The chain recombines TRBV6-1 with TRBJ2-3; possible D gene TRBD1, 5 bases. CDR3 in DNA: TGTGCCAGCAGCCCTTACACGGCAGGGCACACCCCGCAGTATTTT. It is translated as CASSPYTAGHTPQYF.